This TCR beta chain was identified in a study of cytomegalovirus exposure and HLA in healthy donors. The CDR3 spans 14 residues. Germline V gene sequence: CDR1 LGHNA, CDR2 YNFKEQ. Deletions cut 0 bases from V and 0 bases from J, with 5 bases between. The primer mix had 60 Vbeta and 13 Jbeta primers. Profiled with immunoSEQ multiplex PCR; TCRdb holds only in-frame clones, not every one. The sample shows 90,000 to 140,000 clones, roughly 76% of them seen only once. V usage is TRBV4-2 and J usage is TRBJ1-1; D gene uncertain. The origin of this receptor is a man aged 25 to 40 in good health and CMV-seropositive. The sequenced sample was PBMCs. Written as DNA, the CDR3 is TGTGCCAGCAGCCAAGATCTAATGAACACTGAAGCTTTCTTT. The encoded protein is CASSQDLMNTEAFF.